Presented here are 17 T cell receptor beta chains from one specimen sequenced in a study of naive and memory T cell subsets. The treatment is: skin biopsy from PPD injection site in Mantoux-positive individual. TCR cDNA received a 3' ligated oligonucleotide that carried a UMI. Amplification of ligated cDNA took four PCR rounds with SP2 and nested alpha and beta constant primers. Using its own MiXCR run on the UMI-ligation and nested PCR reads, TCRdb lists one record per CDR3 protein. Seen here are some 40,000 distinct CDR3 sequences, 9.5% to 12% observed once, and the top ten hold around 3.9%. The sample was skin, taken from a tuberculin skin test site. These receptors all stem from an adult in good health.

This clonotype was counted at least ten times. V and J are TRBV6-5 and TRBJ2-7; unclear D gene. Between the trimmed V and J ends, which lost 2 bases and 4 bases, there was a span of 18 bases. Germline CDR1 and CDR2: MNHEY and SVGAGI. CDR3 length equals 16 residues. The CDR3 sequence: CASSYAGSAAGYEQYF. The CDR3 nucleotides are TGTGCCAGCAGTTACGCTGGTTCGGCGGCTGGGTACGAGCAGTACTTC.

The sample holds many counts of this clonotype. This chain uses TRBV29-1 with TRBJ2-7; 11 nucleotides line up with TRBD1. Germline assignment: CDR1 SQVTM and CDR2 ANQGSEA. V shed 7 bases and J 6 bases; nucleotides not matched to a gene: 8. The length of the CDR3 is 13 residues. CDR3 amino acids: CSGGTGTGGEQYF. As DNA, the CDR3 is TGCAGCGGGGGGACCGGGACAGGGGGCGAGCAGTACTTC.

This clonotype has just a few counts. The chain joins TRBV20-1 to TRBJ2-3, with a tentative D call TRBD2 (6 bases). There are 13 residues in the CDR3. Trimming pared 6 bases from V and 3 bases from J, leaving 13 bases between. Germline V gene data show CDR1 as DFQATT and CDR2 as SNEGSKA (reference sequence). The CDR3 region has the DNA TGCAGTGCCCGCCGGGACTTGACAGATACGCAGTATTTT. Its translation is CSARRDLTDTQYF.

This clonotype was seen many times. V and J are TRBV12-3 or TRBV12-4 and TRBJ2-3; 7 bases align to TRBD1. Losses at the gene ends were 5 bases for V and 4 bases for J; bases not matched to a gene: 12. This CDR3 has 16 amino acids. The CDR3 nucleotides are TGTGCCAGCAGTCCCCACCGACAGGGTAACGCAGATACGCAGTATTTT. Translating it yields CASSPHRQGNADTQYF.

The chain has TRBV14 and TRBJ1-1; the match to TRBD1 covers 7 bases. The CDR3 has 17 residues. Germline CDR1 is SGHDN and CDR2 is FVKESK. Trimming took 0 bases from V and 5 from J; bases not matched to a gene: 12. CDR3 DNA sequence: TGTGCCAGCAGCCAAGATAGTCTATGGGCAGGGGGTACTGAAGCTTTCTTT. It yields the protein CASSQDSLWAGGTEAFF.

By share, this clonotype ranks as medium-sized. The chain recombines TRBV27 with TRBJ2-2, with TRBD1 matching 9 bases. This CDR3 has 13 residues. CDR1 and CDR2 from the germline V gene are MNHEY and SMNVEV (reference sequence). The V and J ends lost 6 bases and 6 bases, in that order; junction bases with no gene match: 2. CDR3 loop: CASRTGGPGELFF. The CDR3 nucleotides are TGTGCCAGCAGGACAGGGGGTCCCGGGGAGCTGTTTTTT.

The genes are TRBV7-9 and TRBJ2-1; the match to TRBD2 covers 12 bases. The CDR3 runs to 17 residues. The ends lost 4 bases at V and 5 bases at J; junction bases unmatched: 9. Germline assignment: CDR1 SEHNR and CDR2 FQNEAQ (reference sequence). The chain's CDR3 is CASSSKRLAGAHNEQFF. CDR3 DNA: TGTGCCAGCAGCTCCAAGAGACTAGCGGGGGCCCACAATGAGCAGTTCTTC.

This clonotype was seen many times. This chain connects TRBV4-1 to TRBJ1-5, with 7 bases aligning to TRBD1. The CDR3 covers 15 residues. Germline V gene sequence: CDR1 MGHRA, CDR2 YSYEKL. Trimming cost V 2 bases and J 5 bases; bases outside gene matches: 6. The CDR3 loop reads CASSQLQGNYQPQHF. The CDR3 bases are TGCGCCAGCAGCCAATTACAGGGGAACTATCAGCCCCAGCATTTT.

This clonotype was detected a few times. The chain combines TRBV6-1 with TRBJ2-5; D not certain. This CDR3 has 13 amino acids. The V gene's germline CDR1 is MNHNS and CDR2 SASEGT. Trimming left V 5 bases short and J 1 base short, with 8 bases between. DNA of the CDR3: TGTGCCAGCAGTCGCCCGATCCAAGAGACCCAGTACTTC. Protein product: CASSRPIQETQYF.

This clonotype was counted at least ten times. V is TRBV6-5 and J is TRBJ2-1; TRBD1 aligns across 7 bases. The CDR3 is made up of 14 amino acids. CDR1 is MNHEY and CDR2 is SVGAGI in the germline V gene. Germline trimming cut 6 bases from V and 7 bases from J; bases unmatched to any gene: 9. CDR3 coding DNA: TGTGCCAGCAGGAGAGACACAGGGGAAAATGAGCAGTTCTTC. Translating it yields CASRRDTGENEQFF.

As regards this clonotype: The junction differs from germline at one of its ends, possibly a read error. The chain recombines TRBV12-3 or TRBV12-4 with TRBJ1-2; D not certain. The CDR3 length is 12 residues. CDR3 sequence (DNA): TGTGCCAGCAGTTCAGAGGTCTATGGCGACACCTTC. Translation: CASSSEVYGDTF.

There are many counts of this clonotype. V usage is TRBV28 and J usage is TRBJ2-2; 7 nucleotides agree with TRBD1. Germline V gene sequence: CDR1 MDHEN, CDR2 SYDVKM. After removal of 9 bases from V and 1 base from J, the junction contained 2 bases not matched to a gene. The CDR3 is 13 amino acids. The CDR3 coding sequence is TGTGCCAGTCGGACAGGGAACACCGGGGAGCTGTTTTTT. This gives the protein CASRTGNTGELFF. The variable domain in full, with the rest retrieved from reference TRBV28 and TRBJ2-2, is DVKVTQSSRYLVKRTGEKVFLECVQDMDHENMFWYRQDPGLGLRLIYFSYDVKMKEKGDIPEGYSVSREKKERFSLILESASTNQTSMYLCASRTGNTGELFFGEGSRLTVL.

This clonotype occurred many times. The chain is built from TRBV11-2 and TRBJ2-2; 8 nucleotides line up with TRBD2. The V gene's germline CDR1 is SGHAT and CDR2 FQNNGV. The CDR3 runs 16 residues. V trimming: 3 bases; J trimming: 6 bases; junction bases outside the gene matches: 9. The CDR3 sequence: CASSFFSGVIAGELFF. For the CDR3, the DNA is TGTGCCAGCAGCTTCTTTAGCGGGGTAATCGCCGGGGAGCTGTTTTTT.

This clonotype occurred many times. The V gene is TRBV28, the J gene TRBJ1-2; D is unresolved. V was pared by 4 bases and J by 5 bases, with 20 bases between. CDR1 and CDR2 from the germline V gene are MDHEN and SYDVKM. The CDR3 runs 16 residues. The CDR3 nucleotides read TGTGCCAGCAGTTCCACCCGATGGGTCCAAACGTATGGCTACACCTTC. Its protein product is CASSSTRWVQTYGYTF.

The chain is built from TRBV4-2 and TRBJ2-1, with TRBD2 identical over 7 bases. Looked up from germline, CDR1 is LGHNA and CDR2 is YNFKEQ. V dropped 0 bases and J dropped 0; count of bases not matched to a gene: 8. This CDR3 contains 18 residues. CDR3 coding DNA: TGTGCCAGCAGCCAAGATGGCGGGGGTGCCCTCTCCTACAATGAGCAGTTCTTC. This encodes CASSQDGGGALSYNEQFF.

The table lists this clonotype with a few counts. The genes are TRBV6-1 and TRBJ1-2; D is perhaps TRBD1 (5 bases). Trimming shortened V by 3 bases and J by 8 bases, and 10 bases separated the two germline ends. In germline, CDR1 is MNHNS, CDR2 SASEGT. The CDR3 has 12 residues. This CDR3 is CASSETDRGYTF. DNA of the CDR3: TGTGCCAGCAGTGAGACAGATCGAGGCTACACCTTC.

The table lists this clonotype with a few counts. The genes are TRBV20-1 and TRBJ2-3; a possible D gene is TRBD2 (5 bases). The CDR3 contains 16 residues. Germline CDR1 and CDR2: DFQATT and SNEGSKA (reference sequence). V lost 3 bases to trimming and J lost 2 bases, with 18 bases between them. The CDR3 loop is CSARFPTNKITDTQYF. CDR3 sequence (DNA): TGCAGTGCTAGGTTTCCGACTAACAAAATCACAGATACGCAGTATTTT.